These T cell receptor beta chains were read from a single sample in a study of blood T cells in healthy people across ages. TCRdb independently ran MiXCR on the 5' RACE reads; one entry per CDR3 protein. This table has around 790,000 distinct CDR3 sequences, under 55% appearing once. Specimen: blood. The receptors shown here come from a man aged 60-69 years in good health. The CDR3 runs from the conserved cysteine through the conserved F or W. The order of the fields is D gene, J gene, clone size, V gene, CDR3 DNA, CDR3 protein. The D gene is left open where the match is weak. A row's size may be missing; if present it is once, few, many or a size class.

D: TRBD1; J: TRBJ2-7; size: -; V: TRBV11-3; DNA: TGTGCCAGCAGCTTCGGGACAGGGATGACGGCTTACTACGAGCAGTACTTC; CDR3: CASSFGTGMTAYYEQYF
D: TRBD1; J: TRBJ1-4; size: -; V: TRBV6-6; DNA: TGTGCCAGCAGCCCGGGGCAGGGGGCGATGGTTGATGAAAAACTGTTTTTT; CDR3: CASSPGQGAMVDEKLFF
D: -; J: TRBJ2-7; size: few; V: TRBV5-1; DNA: TGCGCCAGCAGCTTGGTGGGGGCCTCGGACGAGCAGTACTTC; CDR3: CASSLVGASDEQYF
D: -; J: TRBJ1-2; size: few; V: TRBV27; DNA: TGTGCCAGCAGGGCTCCAGGGTGGTCAAACTATGGCTACACCTTC; CDR3: CASRAPGWSNYGYTF
D: -; J: TRBJ2-1; size: few; V: TRBV7-2; DNA: TGTGCCAGCAGCCCCCGTACCTACAATGAGCAGTTCTTC; CDR3: CASSPRTYNEQFF
D: TRBD1; J: TRBJ1-5; size: -; V: TRBV5-6; DNA: TGTGCCAGCAGCATGGGACAGACCAATCAGCCCCAGCATTTT; CDR3: CASSMGQTNQPQHF
D: TRBD2; J: TRBJ2-1; size: -; V: TRBV12-3/TRBV12-4; DNA: TGTGCCAGCAGTTTACCGGGGGGGGCCGGTATCTTC; CDR3: CASSLPGGAGIF
D: -; J: TRBJ2-5; size: few; V: TRBV20-1; DNA: TGCAGTGCCAGCTTTCGGTTAGGGCAGTACTTC; CDR3: CSASFRLGQYF
D: -; J: TRBJ2-7; size: -; V: TRBV10-3; DNA: TGTGCCATCAGCCCGGAGGACAGACCCCACGAGCAGTACTTC; CDR3: CAISPEDRPHEQYF
D: TRBD2; J: TRBJ2-7; size: few; V: TRBV27; DNA: TGTGCCAGCAGTCTAGGCCCGGGGGGCGAGCAGTACTTC; CDR3: CASSLGPGGEQYF
D: TRBD2; J: TRBJ2-5; size: -; V: TRBV11-2; DNA: TGTGCCAGCAGCTTAGGTGGCGGGGGGGCCTTTGAGACCCAGTACTTC; CDR3: CASSLGGGGAFETQYF
D: -; J: TRBJ1-2; size: -; V: TRBV29-1; DNA: TGCAGCACCAGGGCCGATTTCTATGGCTACACCTTC; CDR3: CSTRADFYGYTF
D: TRBD1; J: TRBJ1-5; size: few; V: TRBV12-3/TRBV12-4; DNA: TGTGCCAGCAGTTTAGTATTAGGACAGGGGGGTCAGCCCCAGCATTTT; CDR3: CASSLVLGQGGQPQHF
D: -; J: TRBJ2-5; size: -; V: TRBV18; DNA: TGTGCCAGCTCACCGGTAGCTTCCGGGGTCCAAGAGACCCAGTACTTC; CDR3: CASSPVASGVQETQYF
D: TRBD1; J: TRBJ1-4; size: -; V: TRBV7-8; DNA: TGTGCCAGCAGCGCTCGACAGGGGACGTGGAAACTGTTTTTT; CDR3: CASSARQGTWKLFF
D: -; J: TRBJ2-6; size: -; V: TRBV30; DNA: TGTGCTATAATACCACAGGGCTCTCTGGGGCTAAGAGCCAACGTCCTGACTTTC; CDR3: CAIIPQGSLGLRANVLTF
D: -; J: TRBJ2-5; size: -; V: TRBV6-1; DNA: TGTGCCAGCACTGAACTTTACCCTGCTCCCGCAACGACAGGCTTTCAAGAGACCCAGTACTTC; CDR3: CASTELYPAPATTGFQETQYF
D: -; J: TRBJ2-7; size: few; V: TRBV12-3/TRBV12-4; DNA: TGTGCCAGCCAGTCGGGGAATGAGCAGTACTTC; CDR3: CASQSGNEQYF
D: -; J: TRBJ1-1; size: -; V: TRBV15; DNA: TGTGCCACCAGCTCTCCGGGCAGCGGTCGCACTGAAGCTTTCTTT; CDR3: CATSSPGSGRTEAFF
D: TRBD1; J: TRBJ1-2; size: once; V: TRBV12-3/TRBV12-4; DNA: TGTGCCAACGCAAGAGCCGGGACAGCGTATGGCTACACCTTC; CDR3: CANARAGTAYGYTF
D: TRBD1; J: TRBJ2-7; size: -; V: TRBV7-2; DNA: TGTGCCAGCAGCTTAGCATTTGGACAGGGTTACGAGCAGTACTTC; CDR3: CASSLAFGQGYEQYF
D: -; J: TRBJ1-2; size: few; V: TRBV7-2; DNA: TGTGCCAGCAGCCCTCCGGGGTCTCCTAACTATGGCTACACCTTC; CDR3: CASSPPGSPNYGYTF
D: -; J: TRBJ1-6; size: -; V: TRBV30; DNA: TGTGCCTGGAGACCCGGGGGTAACTCCTATAATTCACCCCTCCACTTT; CDR3: CAWRPGGNSYNSPLHF
D: -; J: TRBJ1-5; size: many; V: TRBV20-1; DNA: TGCAGTGCTAGTAACAGCAATCAGCCCCAGCATTTT; CDR3: CSASNSNQPQHF
D: -; J: TRBJ2-5; size: -; V: TRBV4-3; DNA: TGCGCCAGCAGCCAAGTTGTCAGTACAGAGACCCAGTACTTC; CDR3: CASSQVVSTETQYF
D: -; J: TRBJ2-3; size: -; V: TRBV6-2/TRBV6-3; DNA: TGTGCCAGCAGTTACCCGGGGAGCACAGATACGCAGTATTTT; CDR3: CASSYPGSTDTQYF
D: -; J: TRBJ2-3; size: -; V: TRBV29-1; DNA: TGCAGCGTTAGCGACAGGCAGGCCACAGATACGCAGTATTTT; CDR3: CSVSDRQATDTQYF
D: -; J: TRBJ1-4; size: -; V: TRBV29-1; DNA: TGCAGCGTTGGTGGGGGGGCTGGAGAAAAACTGTTTTTT; CDR3: CSVGGGAGEKLFF
D: -; J: TRBJ1-1; size: few; V: TRBV10-2; DNA: TGCGCCAGCAGTAGGCAGGTCGGAGGAAATGTGAACACTGAAGCTTTCTTT; CDR3: CASSRQVGGNVNTEAFF
D: -; J: TRBJ1-1; size: -; V: TRBV7-9; DNA: TGTGCCAGCACCCCCGCAAGGGACACTGAAGCTTTCTTT; CDR3: CASTPARDTEAFF
D: TRBD1; J: TRBJ2-4; size: -; V: TRBV19; DNA: TGTGCCAGTATCGATCCGGGACAGAAAAACATTCAGTACTTC; CDR3: CASIDPGQKNIQYF
D: -; J: TRBJ2-3; size: -; V: TRBV4-3; DNA: TGCGCCAGCAGCGTAGGGCCATCGGATACGCAGTATTTT; CDR3: CASSVGPSDTQYF
D: -; J: TRBJ2-2; size: -; V: TRBV11-3; DNA: TGTGCCAGCACCTTCCTCAGGGATGCCGGGGAGCTGTTTTTT; CDR3: CASTFLRDAGELFF
D: -; J: TRBJ1-1; size: -; V: TRBV6-2/TRBV6-3; DNA: TGTGCCAGCAGTTACTTGGGGGGAGGAGACAACACTGAAGCTTTCTTT; CDR3: CASSYLGGGDNTEAFF